The T cell receptor (beta chain) under discussion was sequenced for a study of T cells in Graves' hyperthyroidism and ophthalmopathy. TCR beta CDR3 regions were amplified from RNA transcripts. In the first-round RT-PCR of the TCR CDR3, the HTBI primer set was used. TCRdb called the multiplex PCR reads again in MiXCR, with one record for every CDR3 protein. The sample lists over 350,000 distinct CDR3 sequences; about 18% were seen once. The CDR3 length is 16 residues. Trimming removed 5 bases from V and 3 bases from J, with 19 bases in between. This clonotype originated in a man between 18 and 29 years old with Graves' ophthalmopathy. V and J are TRBV12-3 or TRBV12-4 and TRBJ1-1; the D gene is possibly TRBD1 (5 bases). Sequencing input: blood. The CDR3 protein is CASSHQGRRADTEAFF. CDR3 in DNA: TGTGCCAGCAGTCATCAGGGTCGCCGGGCGGACACTGAAGCTTTCTTT.